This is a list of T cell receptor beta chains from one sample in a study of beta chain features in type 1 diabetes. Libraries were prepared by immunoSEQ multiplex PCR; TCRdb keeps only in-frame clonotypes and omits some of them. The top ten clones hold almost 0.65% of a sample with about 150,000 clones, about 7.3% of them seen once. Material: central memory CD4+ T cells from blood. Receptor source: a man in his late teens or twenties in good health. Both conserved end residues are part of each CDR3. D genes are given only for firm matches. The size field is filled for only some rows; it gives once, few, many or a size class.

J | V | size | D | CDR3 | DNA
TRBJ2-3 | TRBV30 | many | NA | CAWSVGASTQYF | TGTGCCTGGAGTGTAGGGGCCAGTACGCAGTATTTT
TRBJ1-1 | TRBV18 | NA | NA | CASSPFSGGDTEAFF | TGTGCCAGCTCACCGTTCAGTGGAGGTGACACTGAAGCTTTCTTT
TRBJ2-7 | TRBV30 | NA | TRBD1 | CAWAGQGYYEQYF | TGTGCCTGGGCGGGACAGGGATACTACGAGCAGTACTTC
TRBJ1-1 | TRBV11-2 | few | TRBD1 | CASSPTGGGTEAFF | TGTGCCAGCAGCCCAACAGGGGGGGGCACTGAAGCTTTCTTT
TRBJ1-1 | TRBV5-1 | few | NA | CASSLRGFTEAFF | TGCGCCAGCAGCCTCAGGGGTTTTACTGAAGCTTTCTTT
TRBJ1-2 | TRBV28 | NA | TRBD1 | CASSLGGQGEYDYGYTF | TGTGCCAGCAGCCTGGGGGGACAGGGGGAATATGACTATGGCTACACCTTC
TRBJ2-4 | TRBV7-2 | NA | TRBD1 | CASSPGGLSIQYF | TGTGCCAGCAGTCCAGGGGGCCTAAGCATTCAGTACTTC
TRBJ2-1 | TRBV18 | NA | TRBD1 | CASSPYSAGQGGNEQFF | TGTGCCAGCTCACCTTATTCCGCCGGACAGGGGGGCAATGAGCAGTTCTTC
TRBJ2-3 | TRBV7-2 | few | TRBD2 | CASSLAVAGGRTDTQYF | TGTGCCAGCAGCTTAGCGGTTGCGGGAGGGCGTACAGATACGCAGTATTTT
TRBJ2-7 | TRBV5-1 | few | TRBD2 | CASSLKAGEIHEQYF | TGCGCCAGCAGCTTGAAGGCGGGAGAGATCCACGAGCAGTACTTC
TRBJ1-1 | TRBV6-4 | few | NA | CASSEGRGTTEAFF | TGTGCCAGCAGTGAAGGGCGGGGGACCACTGAAGCTTTCTTT
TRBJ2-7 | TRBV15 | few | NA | CATSREGGALLREQYF | TGTGCCACCAGCAGAGAGGGCGGGGCCCTTCTGAGGGAGCAGTACTTC
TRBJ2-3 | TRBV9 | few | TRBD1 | CASSVDRDTDTQYF | TGTGCCAGCAGCGTTGACAGGGACACAGATACGCAGTATTTT
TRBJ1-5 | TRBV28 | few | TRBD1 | CASSPPPQGAQPQHF | TGTGCCAGCAGTCCTCCCCCTCAGGGGGCACAGCCCCAGCATTTT
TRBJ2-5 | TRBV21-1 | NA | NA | CASSKSGDREYQETQYF | TGTGCCAGCAGCAAATCGGGTGATCGGGAGTACCAAGAGACCCAGTACTTC
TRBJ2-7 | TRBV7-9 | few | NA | CASSQQGYEQYF | TGTGCCAGCAGCCAACAGGGATACGAGCAGTACTTC
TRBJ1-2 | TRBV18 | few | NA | CASSPDRNYGYTF | TGTGCCAGCTCTCCCGACAGGAACTATGGCTACACCTTC
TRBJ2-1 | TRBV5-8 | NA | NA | CASSTAKTRNEQFF | TGTGCCAGCAGTACAGCCAAAACTCGGAATGAGCAGTTCTTC
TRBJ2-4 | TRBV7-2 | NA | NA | CASSLDNSRDIQYF | TGTGCCAGCAGCTTGGACAATAGTAGGGACATTCAGTACTTC
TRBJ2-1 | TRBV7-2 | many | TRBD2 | CASSPRGGRYNEQFF | TGTGCCAGCAGCCCCCGGGGGGGCCGCTACAATGAGCAGTTCTTC
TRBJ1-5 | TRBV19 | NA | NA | CASRRPNQPQHF | TGTGCCAGTAGGCGGCCAAATCAGCCCCAGCATTTT
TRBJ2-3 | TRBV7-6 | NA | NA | CASSLGGLDTQYF | TGTGCCAGCAGCTTGGGAGGATTAGATACGCAGTATTTT
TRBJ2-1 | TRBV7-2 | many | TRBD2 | CASSRETSSNEQFF | TGTGCCAGCAGCCGCGAGACTAGCTCGAATGAGCAGTTCTTC
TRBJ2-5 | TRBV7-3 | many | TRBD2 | CATSLAGGRAETQYF | TGTGCCACCTCACTAGCGGGGGGCCGGGCGGAGACCCAGTACTTC
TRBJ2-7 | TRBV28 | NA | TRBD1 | CASSTGTGGYEQYF | TGTGCCAGCAGTACCGGGACAGGGGGATACGAGCAGTACTTC
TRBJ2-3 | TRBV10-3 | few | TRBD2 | CAISDGGTSGRGTDTQYF | TGTGCCATCAGTGACGGAGGGACTAGCGGGAGAGGGACAGATACGCAGTATTTT
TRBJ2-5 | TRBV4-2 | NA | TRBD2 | CASRREAGAAQAQYF | TGTGCCAGCAGAAGGGAAGCGGGAGCCGCCCAGGCCCAGTACTTC